This T cell receptor (beta chain) was found in a study of cytomegalovirus exposure and HLA in healthy donors. General study findings and limits: Among the most significant clusters, several appeared linked to common viral pathogens in a later analysis.

A word on this clone: The antigen is undetermined.

The CDR3 loop spans 13 amino acids. Looked up from germline, CDR1 is SGDLS and CDR2 is YYNGEE. V was pared by 4 bases and J by 10 bases, with 10 bases of the junction left unmatched. Researchers ran the PCR with 60 Vbeta and 13 Jbeta primers. TCRdb's copy holds only in-frame clones and misses some; the assay was immunoSEQ multiplex PCR. The data show approximately 97,000 clones, 83% seen once. The TCR sequence derives from a man in his forties in good health and CMV-seronegative. This chain joins TRBV9 and TRBJ1-2; 7 bases match TRBD1. Sequencing used PBMCs. CDR3 in amino acids: CASSIRRDSLYTF. The DNA for the CDR3 is TGTGCCAGCAGCATACGACGGGACAGCCTCTACACCTTC.